These T cell receptor beta chains were read from a single sample in a study of CD4 and CD8 cells across lung adenocarcinoma regions. TCRdb independently ran MiXCR on the PCR reads; one entry per CDR3 protein. In the table there are 25,000 to 30,000 distinct CDR3 sequences, around 53% of which are singletons. Input material: CD8+ T cells from the center of a lung tumor. These receptors came from a male donor with lung adenocarcinoma. The CD4 and CD8 labels of this study may be unreliable. The CDR3 runs from the conserved cysteine through the conserved F or W. Fields, in order: J gene, clone size, D gene, V gene, CDR3 DNA, CDR3 protein. The D gene is left open where the match is weak. Where a row states a size, it is once, few, many or the class of an expanded clone; other rows omit it.

j_gene: TRBJ2-3; abundance: .; d_gene: .; v_gene: TRBV4-1; CDR3nt: TGCGCCAGCAGCCAAGTTATGTCGCGGGGAGCCACAGATATGCAGTACTTT; CDR3aa: CASSQVMSRGATDMQYF
j_gene: TRBJ2-4; abundance: .; d_gene: .; v_gene: TRBV10-3; CDR3nt: TGTGCCACCGGCATCGGGGGCCGTGACCAAGACATTCAGTACTTC; CDR3aa: CATGIGGRDQDIQYF
j_gene: TRBJ2-1; abundance: few; d_gene: .; v_gene: TRBV6-5; CDR3nt: TGTGCCAGCAGTTACTATAAGCAGGGGCTCTCCTACAATGAGCAGCTCTTC; CDR3aa: CASSYYKQGLSYNEQLF
j_gene: TRBJ2-5; abundance: .; d_gene: TRBD2; v_gene: TRBV11-3; CDR3nt: TGTGCCAGCAGCTTAGGACTAGCGGAACAAGAGACCCAGTACTTC; CDR3aa: CASSLGLAEQETQYF
j_gene: TRBJ2-1; abundance: many; d_gene: .; v_gene: TRBV15; CDR3nt: TGTGCCACCAGAGGCGGCTTGAGCTCCTACAATGAGCAGTTCTTC; CDR3aa: CATRGGLSSYNEQFF
j_gene: TRBJ2-7; abundance: few; d_gene: .; v_gene: TRBV6-1; CDR3nt: TGTGCCAGCAGTGAAATCCCCCATATCGGCGAGCAGTACTTC; CDR3aa: CASSEIPHIGEQYF
j_gene: TRBJ2-1; abundance: .; d_gene: TRBD2; v_gene: TRBV6-1; CDR3nt: TGTGCCAGCAAGGTGACTAGCGGGAGCGAAAAGCAGTTCTTC; CDR3aa: CASKVTSGSEKQFF
j_gene: TRBJ2-1; abundance: .; d_gene: .; v_gene: TRBV9; CDR3nt: TGTGCCAGCAGCAAACGGGAAAATTGGGGACATGAGCAGTTCTTC; CDR3aa: CASSKRENWGHEQFF
j_gene: TRBJ1-2; abundance: medium-sized; d_gene: .; v_gene: TRBV6-1; CDR3nt: TGTGCCAGCAGCGACCGGGGTAATGGAGCCAACTATGGCTACACCTTC; CDR3aa: CASSDRGNGANYGYTF
j_gene: TRBJ2-3; abundance: .; d_gene: .; v_gene: TRBV4-1; CDR3nt: TGCGCCAGCGGCCAGGGGGGCGTGGGCACAGATACTCAGTATTTC; CDR3aa: CASGQGGVGTDTQYF
j_gene: TRBJ2-1; abundance: .; d_gene: TRBD1; v_gene: TRBV7-7; CDR3nt: TGTGCCAGCAGCACCGGGACAGGGGGCAATGAGCAGTTCTTC; CDR3aa: CASSTGTGGNEQFF
j_gene: TRBJ2-3; abundance: .; d_gene: TRBD1; v_gene: TRBV6-1; CDR3nt: TGTGCCAGCAGCACCGGGACAGGGGTCAAAGATACCCAGTATTTC; CDR3aa: CASSTGTGVKDTQYF
j_gene: TRBJ2-7; abundance: .; d_gene: .; v_gene: TRBV11-2; CDR3nt: TGTGCCAGCAGCTTAGATCCCGGGCTTAGCGAGCAGTACTTC; CDR3aa: CASSLDPGLSEQYF
j_gene: TRBJ2-1; abundance: .; d_gene: .; v_gene: TRBV20-1; CDR3nt: TGCAGTGCTAGTGGTCCTAGCAGAGTGCAGTTCTTC; CDR3aa: CSASGPSRVQFF
j_gene: TRBJ2-1; abundance: few; d_gene: TRBD2; v_gene: TRBV20-1; CDR3nt: TGCAGTGCAGTGAGGGGTGGACTAGCCTACAATGAGCAGTTCTTC; CDR3aa: CSAVRGGLAYNEQFF
j_gene: TRBJ2-3; abundance: .; d_gene: .; v_gene: TRBV27; CDR3nt: TGTGCCAGGAGTCTTGGGGGAGGGGGTCAAGATACGCAGTACTTT; CDR3aa: CARSLGGGGQDTQYF
j_gene: TRBJ2-4; abundance: .; d_gene: .; v_gene: TRBV6-1; CDR3nt: TGTGTGAGCAGTGTCTCGGGGCCGTGCGCCAAAAACACGCAGTACTTT; CDR3aa: CVSSVSGPCAKNTQYF
j_gene: TRBJ2-3; abundance: .; d_gene: TRBD2; v_gene: TRBV10-3; CDR3nt: TGCGTCACGGGGACTAGAGGCAAAAACATTCAGTATTTT; CDR3aa: CVTGTRGKNIQYF